Sequencing of this T cell receptor beta chain was carried out in a study of blood T cell repertoires in COVID-19. Looking at the study overall: Specimens from acute and convalescent COVID-19 originated in the United States, Italy and Spain. Sources were T cells, B-cell-depleted T cells, or PBMCs; the material itself was cDNA or gDNA.

In the original analysis: Quantification of nucleated cells was approximated via reference gene primer amplification. Only in-frame clones appear in the TCRdb table, and some are missing; sequencing was by immunoSEQ multiplex PCR. V and J calls and clone size are as listed in that table; D and trimming were resolved from the DNA. The table has roughly 13,000 clones, roughly 85% seen once. This CDR3 spans 17 amino acids. Per germline, CDR1 MNHEY and CDR2 SVGEGT. Trimming stripped 4 bases from V and 4 bases from J, with 19 bases between. The sequence came from a human donor with active COVID-19. The donor label of this sample is uncertain. Material for sequencing was peripheral blood. V usage is TRBV6-2 or TRBV6-3 and J usage is TRBJ2-2, with D perhaps TRBD2 (5 bases). CDR3 sequence (DNA): TGTGCCAGCAGTTCACCGGGGATCCCCTCAACCACCGGGGAGCTGTTTTTT. It encodes CASSSPGIPSTTGELFF.